Each of the 24 T cell receptor beta chains below was sequenced from the same sample in a study of blood T cells in healthy people across ages. A J-beta primer mix and a sample-barcoded 5' primer were used in a second PCR of roughly 6 to 12 cycles. TCRdb re-called the 5' RACE reads through MiXCR, storing one row per CDR3 protein. Of about 1.5 million distinct CDR3 sequences listed, roughly 45% were seen once; the top ten hold approximately 7.9%. The sequenced sample was blood. These receptors were collected from a woman aged 18 to 35 in good health.

There are a few counts of this clonotype. The chain has TRBV10-3 and TRBJ2-1, with D possibly being TRBD1 or TRBD2 (7 bases each). The CDR3 extends over 14 amino acids. The germline V and J ends were trimmed by 4 bases and 10 bases, with 17 bases remaining between them. The V gene's germline CDR1 is ENHRY and CDR2 SYGVKD. In nucleotides, the CDR3 is TGTGCCATCAGTGCCGTACGGGAGGACAGGGAGCAGTTCTTC. This sequence encodes CAISAVREDREQFF.

The V gene is TRBV29-1, the J gene TRBJ1-2; 9 bases map to TRBD1. The CDR3 contains 13 residues. V shed 3 bases and J 7 bases; nucleotides not matched to a gene: 6. Per the germline V gene, CDR1 is SQVTM and CDR2 is ANQGSEA. CDR3 DNA sequence: TGCAGCGTTGATCTGGGACAGGGAGCTGGCTACACCTTC. It encodes CSVDLGQGAGYTF.

This chain links TRBV4-1 with TRBJ2-7, with TRBD2 identical over 13 bases. Germline CDR1 MGHRA, CDR2 YSYEKL. The length of the CDR3 is 16 residues. Trimming took 5 bases from V and 4 from J; bases not matched to a gene: 8. This chain's CDR3 is CASSFRLAGGIYEQYF. CDR3 bases: TGCGCCAGCAGCTTTCGACTAGCGGGAGGCATATACGAGCAGTACTTC.

This chain uses TRBV11-2 with TRBJ2-5; D unclear. The germline gives CDR1 SGHAT, CDR2 FQNNGV. With 1 base removed from V and 11 bases from J, the gap between germline ends came to 20 bases. The CDR3 has 15 residues. CDR3 nucleotide sequence: TGTGCCAGCAGCTTAGGGGCAGCTTACTACAATGAGCAGTACTTC. Its protein is CASSLGAAYYNEQYF.

Only a few counts were recorded for this clonotype. The chain joins TRBV7-3 to TRBJ2-3; D is unresolved. Germline V lookup: CDR1 SGHTA, CDR2 FQGTGA. V shed 5 bases and J shed 0 bases, with 15 bases lying between them. The CDR3 is 16 amino acids. The CDR3 reads CASSSRTPASTDTQYF. For the CDR3, the DNA is TGTGCCAGCAGCAGCCGCACACCCGCTAGCACAGATACGCAGTATTTT. The full variable domain, in which reference TRBV7-3 and TRBJ2-3 provide the parts outside the CDR3, is GAGVSQTPSNKVTEKGKYVELRCDPISGHTALYWYRQSLGQGPEFLIYFQGTGAADDSGLPNDRFFAVRPEGSVSTLKIQRTERGDSAVYLCASSSRTPASTDTQYFGPGTRLTVL.

This clonotype was detected only a few times. The chain recombines TRBV12-3 or TRBV12-4 with TRBJ2-7; weak D call: TRBD1 (6 bases). This CDR3 comprises 14 residues. Trimming pared 4 bases from V and 3 bases from J, leaving 13 bases between. CDR3: CASSWDGQFYEQYF. The CDR3, as DNA: TGTGCCAGCAGTTGGGACGGACAGTTCTACGAGCAGTACTTC.

This rearrangement joins TRBV20-1 to TRBJ2-2; 11 nucleotides align to TRBD2. V dropped 3 bases and J dropped 5; count of bases not matched to a gene: 8. This CDR3 is built from 16 residues. Germline CDR1 is DFQATT and CDR2 is SNEGSKA (reference sequence). CDR3 sequence reads: CSARFSGRARTGELFF. In nucleotides, the CDR3 is TGCAGTGCTAGGTTTAGCGGGAGGGCCCGAACCGGGGAGCTGTTTTTT.

CDR3 in DNA: TGCAGTGCTAGAGGAGGGACGGGACGGAATGAGCAGTTCTTC. This codes for CSARGGTGRNEQFF. The chain has TRBV20-1 and TRBJ2-1, with D perhaps assigned TRBD1 or TRBD2 (5 bases each). The ends were cut back, 1 base at V and 7 bases at J, with 14 bases in the middle. CDR1 is DFQATT, CDR2 SNEGSKA, per germline (reference sequence). This CDR3 is 14 amino acids long.

This clonotype was counted between two and nine times. The chain has TRBV10-3 and TRBJ1-6; D is uncertain. Trimming took off 6 bases at V and 5 bases at J, with 5 bases between the two ends. CDR1 and CDR2 (germline): ENHRY, SYGVKD. The CDR3 is 12 amino acids. CDR3: CAIRGHNSPLHF. CDR3 DNA sequence: TGTGCCATCAGGGGTCATAATTCACCCCTCCACTTT.

The CDR3 here is CSARDPSGGGTDTQYF. The CDR3 nucleotides read TGCAGTGCTAGAGATCCTAGCGGGGGGGGAACAGATACGCAGTATTTT. The chain has TRBV20-1 and TRBJ2-3, with TRBD2 identical over 12 bases. Germline V gives CDR1 DFQATT, CDR2 SNEGSKA (reference sequence). This CDR3 is built from 16 residues. The junction had 4 bases not matched to a gene; V was cut back by 0 bases and J by 3 bases.

The chain has TRBV4-2 and TRBJ1-1; unclear D gene. The CDR3 is 16 residues long. V gave up 0 bases and J gave up 4 bases, with 15 bases separating them. The germline CDR1 and CDR2 sequences are LGHNA and YNFKEQ. The CDR3 coding sequence is TGTGCCAGCAGCCAAGATGAAGAGGACCCGAGCACTGAAGCTTTCTTT. Translation: CASSQDEEDPSTEAFF.

The CDR3 region has the DNA TGTGCCAGCAGCCACGTACGCGGGGGGAGGAACACTGAAGCTTTCTTT. It yields the protein CASSHVRGGRNTEAFF. V usage is TRBV3-1 and J usage is TRBJ1-1; D may be TRBD1 (5 bases). The germline V gene has CDR1 LGHDT and CDR2 YNNKEL (reference sequence). Trimming stripped 3 bases from V and 1 base from J, with 15 bases between. This CDR3 is 16 amino acids long.

Only a few counts were recorded for this clonotype. The chain combines TRBV29-1 with TRBJ1-1; D gene ambiguous. The CDR3 consists of 11 residues. Trimming left V 6 bases short and J 3 bases short, with 8 bases between. Germline V gene sequence: CDR1 SQVTM, CDR2 ANQGSEA. The CDR3 reads CSVPSDTEAFF. The CDR3 region has the DNA TGCAGCGTGCCATCCGACACTGAAGCTTTCTTT.

The rearrangement uses TRBV29-1 and TRBJ2-6, with a tentative D call TRBD2 (6 bases). Germline V gene sequence: CDR1 SQVTM, CDR2 ANQGSEA. The V gene lost 4 bases and the J gene lost 2 bases, with 18 bases spanning the gap. CDR3 length: 17 residues. This chain's CDR3 is CSVGPAGTVPGANVLTF. CDR3 nucleotides: TGCAGCGTTGGCCCGGCAGGGACTGTCCCTGGGGCCAACGTCCTGACTTTC.

This clonotype came up once. This chain connects TRBV28 to TRBJ2-7; TRBD1 matches 9 bases. The CDR3 contains 15 residues. The germline CDR1 and CDR2 sequences are MDHEN and SYDVKM. V was pared by 11 bases and J by 3 bases, with 14 bases of the junction left unmatched. The CDR3 coding sequence is TGTGCCGGCAACCGACCGGGACAGGGATACTACGAGCAGTACTTC. Its translation is CAGNRPGQGYYEQYF.

The V call is TRBV27, the J call TRBJ2-5, with TRBD2 identical over 13 bases. The end of the DNA aligns better with TRBJ2-7, so the J call may be wrong. CDR1 is MNHEY and CDR2 is SMNVEV in the germline V gene (reference sequence). This CDR3 has 16 amino acids. CDR3: CASSSRTSGRFYEQYF. The CDR3 bases are TGTGCCAGCAGTTCCCGGACTAGCGGGAGATTCTACGAGCAGTACTTC.

The rearrangement uses TRBV12-3 or TRBV12-4 and TRBJ2-5, with 7 positions matching TRBD2. V shed 4 bases, J shed 0 bases, and the junction held 8 bases outside the gene matches. CDR3 size: 16 residues. DNA for the CDR3: TGTGCCAGCAGTTGGCGGGGGTTATCGTACCAAGAGACCCAGTACTTC. Protein product: CASSWRGLSYQETQYF.

This clonotype occurred once. The V call is TRBV20-1, the J call TRBJ2-7; 9 positions match TRBD1. Germline V gene sequence: CDR1 DFQATT, CDR2 SNEGSKA (reference sequence). The V and J ends lost 2 bases and 2 bases, in that order; junction bases with no gene match: 13. The CDR3 totals 17 residues. CDR3 bases: TGCAGTGCTAGATCCCCAATAGGACAGGGGAGAGCCTACGAGCAGTACTTC. Amino acid sequence: CSARSPIGQGRAYEQYF.

The J gene is TRBJ2-7, the V gene TRBV6-5, with TRBD2 matching 12 bases. Germline values: CDR1 MNHEY, CDR2 SVGAGI. CDR3 length: 15 residues. The ends lost 6 bases at V and 5 bases at J; junction bases unmatched: 8. The CDR3 loop reads CASRKTSGSGHEQYF. CDR3 in DNA: TGTGCCAGCAGAAAGACTAGCGGGAGTGGGCACGAGCAGTACTTC.

V and J are TRBV7-3 and TRBJ1-2; D is undetermined. Germline assignment: CDR1 SGHTA and CDR2 FQGTGA. The germline V and J ends were trimmed by 5 bases and 2 bases, with 12 bases remaining between them. The CDR3 sequence is 14 residues long. The CDR3 nucleotides read TGTGCCAGCAGCCGTCGGACTGTAAACTATGGCTACACCTTC. Translating it yields CASSRRTVNYGYTF. Based on the CDR3 plus reference TRBV7-3 and TRBJ1-2, the full variable domain is GAGVSQTPSNKVTEKGKYVELRCDPISGHTALYWYRQSLGQGPEFLIYFQGTGAADDSGLPNDRFFAVRPEGSVSTLKIQRTERGDSAVYLCASSRRTVNYGYTFGSGTRLTVV.

The chain employs TRBV6-6 and TRBJ1-2; TRBD1 matches at 9 bases. The CDR3 sequence is 16 residues long. The germline gives CDR1 MNHNY, CDR2 SVGAGI (reference sequence). V shed 4 bases and J 0 bases; nucleotides not matched to a gene: 6. The CDR3 reads CASSLGTGRPNYGYTF. The CDR3 region has the DNA TGTGCCAGCAGTTTGGGGACAGGGAGACCTAACTATGGCTACACCTTC.

V usage is TRBV18 and J usage is TRBJ2-3, with D tentatively TRBD1 (7 bases). Looked up from germline, CDR1 is KGHSH and CDR2 is LQKENI. The V end was cut by 3 bases, the J end by 6 bases, with 22 bases between. This CDR3 has 17 amino acids. The CDR3 DNA sequence: TGTGCCAGCTCACCTAGGCAGGGGGGCTTCGGTTTGGATACGCAGTATTTT. Protein product: CASSPRQGGFGLDTQYF.

The V and J genes are TRBV6-5 and TRBJ1-2, with TRBD1 matching 7 bases. From germline, CDR1 is MNHEY and CDR2 SVGAGI. The J segment lost 4 bases and the V segment lost 5 bases, leaving 7 bases of the junction unmatched. This CDR3 is 14 amino acids long. The CDR3 coding sequence is TGTGCCAGCAGTCCTAGACAGGGAATCTATGGCTACACCTTC. It is translated as CASSPRQGIYGYTF.

The chain carries TRBV12-3 or TRBV12-4 and TRBJ1-4; D perhaps matches TRBD1 (5 bases). The CDR3 runs 14 residues. Trimming shortened V by 8 bases and J by 5 bases, and 15 bases separated the two germline ends. The CDR3 DNA sequence: TGTGCCAGCCAGCTCCGGGGCCGAAATGAAAAACTGTTTTTT. It translates to CASQLRGRNEKLFF.